These T cell receptor beta chains were read from a single sample in a study of cytomegalovirus exposure and HLA in healthy donors. Only in-frame clones appear in the TCRdb table, and some are missing; sequencing was by immunoSEQ multiplex PCR. The sample lists tens of thousands of clones, around 78% seen once, with around 1.5% in the top ten. The specimen was PBMCs. Receptor source: a man aged 35-49 years in good health and CMV-seronegative. Both conserved end residues are part of each CDR3. A D gene is named only where the DNA matches it firmly. Some rows mark clone size as missing; the rest say once, few, many or name a class of expanded clone.

cdr3_length j_call v_call d_call clone_size cdr3_aa cdr3_nt
13 TRBJ2-7 TRBV6-6 . . CATAPGVSLEQYF TGTGCCACCGCACCAGGGGTGTCCCTCGAGCAGTACTTC
14 TRBJ2-3 TRBV11-3 . . CASSKGTSSNTQYF TGTGCCAGCAGCAAAGGGACTTCTTCTAATACGCAGTATTTT
15 TRBJ2-2 TRBV27 TRBD2 . CASSNGLANTGELFF TGTGCCAGCAGCAATGGACTAGCGAACACCGGGGAGCTGTTTTTT
15 TRBJ1-3 TRBV30 . . CAWKPPGDSGNTIYF TGTGCCTGGAAACCTCCAGGGGACTCTGGAAACACCATATATTTT
17 TRBJ2-1 TRBV28 TRBD2 few CASRGLAGFLPYNEQFF TGTGCCAGCAGGGGACTAGCGGGCTTCCTTCCCTACAATGAGCAGTTCTTC
19 TRBJ1-4 TRBV30 . . CAWSFAPSNSSGANEKLFF TGTGCCTGGAGTTTTGCACCCTCAAATTCCTCGGGAGCTAATGAAAAACTGTTTTTT
14 TRBJ2-7 TRBV4-2 . few CASSQEVTSYEQYF TGTGCCAGCAGCCAAGAGGTCACTTCCTACGAGCAGTACTTC
13 TRBJ2-7 TRBV15 . . CATSAYNRVEQYF TGTGCCACCAGCGCTTATAACAGGGTCGAGCAGTACTTC
17 TRBJ2-2 TRBV10-1 TRBD2 . CASSPTLAGTNTGELFF TGCGCCAGCAGTCCTACCCTAGCGGGGACCAACACCGGGGAGCTGTTTTTT
15 TRBJ2-1 TRBV5-4 . . CASSQDPGQLDEQFF TGTGCCAGCAGCCAGGACCCAGGACAGCTCGATGAGCAGTTCTTC
13 TRBJ1-1 TRBV7-9 . . CASSFLLSTEAFF TGTGCCAGCAGCTTTCTACTGTCCACTGAAGCTTTCTTT
17 TRBJ1-2 TRBV28 . . CASRPGTLTLENYGYTF TGTGCCAGCAGACCCGGCACACTAACACTGGAGAACTATGGCTACACCTTC
15 TRBJ2-1 TRBV4-1 TRBD1 . CASSQVRPGGRPRFF TGCGCCAGCAGCCAAGTGAGGCCAGGGGGACGGCCCAGGTTCTTC
15 TRBJ2-7 TRBV5-1 TRBD2 . CASSLDSGGIYEQYF TGCGCCAGCAGCTTGGATAGCGGGGGGATATACGAGCAGTACTTC
14 TRBJ2-7 TRBV7-2 . . CASSLTGSSYEQYF TGTGCCAGCAGCTTAACAGGGAGCTCCTACGAGCAGTACTTC
14 TRBJ1-2 TRBV5-1 TRBD1 few CASSWTGENYGYTF TGCGCCAGCAGCTGGACAGGGGAGAACTATGGCTACACCTTC
13 TRBJ2-2 TRBV6-5 . . CASSGRDAGELFF TGTGCCAGCAGTGGACGGGATGCCGGGGAGCTGTTTTTT
14 TRBJ2-7 TRBV4-2 . once CASSQERSSYEQYF TGTGCCAGCAGCCAAGAAAGGAGTTCCTACGAGCAGTACTTC
15 TRBJ1-4 TRBV10-3 . once CAISAVLSTNEKLFF TGTGCCATCAGCGCAGTCCTTTCAACTAATGAAAAACTGTTTTTT
13 TRBJ1-2 TRBV28 TRBD1 . CATHRGTNYGYTF TGTGCCACCCACAGGGGAACTAACTATGGCTACACCTTC